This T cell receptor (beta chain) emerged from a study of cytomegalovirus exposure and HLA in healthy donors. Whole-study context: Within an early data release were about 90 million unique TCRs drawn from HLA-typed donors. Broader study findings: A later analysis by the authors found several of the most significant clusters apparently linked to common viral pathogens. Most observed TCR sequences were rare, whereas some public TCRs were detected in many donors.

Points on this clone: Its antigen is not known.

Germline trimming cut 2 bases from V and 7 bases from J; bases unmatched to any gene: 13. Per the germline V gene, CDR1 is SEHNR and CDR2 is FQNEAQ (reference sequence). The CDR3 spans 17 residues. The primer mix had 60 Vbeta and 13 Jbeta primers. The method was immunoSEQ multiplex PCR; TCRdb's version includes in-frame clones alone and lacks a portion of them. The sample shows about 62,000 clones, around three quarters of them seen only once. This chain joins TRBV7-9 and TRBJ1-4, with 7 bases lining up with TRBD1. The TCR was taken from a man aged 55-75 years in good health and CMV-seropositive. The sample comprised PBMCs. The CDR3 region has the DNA TGTGCCAGCAGCTTACAGGTCAACAGGGGACGGGGTGAAAAACTGTTTTTT. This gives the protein CASSLQVNRGRGEKLFF.